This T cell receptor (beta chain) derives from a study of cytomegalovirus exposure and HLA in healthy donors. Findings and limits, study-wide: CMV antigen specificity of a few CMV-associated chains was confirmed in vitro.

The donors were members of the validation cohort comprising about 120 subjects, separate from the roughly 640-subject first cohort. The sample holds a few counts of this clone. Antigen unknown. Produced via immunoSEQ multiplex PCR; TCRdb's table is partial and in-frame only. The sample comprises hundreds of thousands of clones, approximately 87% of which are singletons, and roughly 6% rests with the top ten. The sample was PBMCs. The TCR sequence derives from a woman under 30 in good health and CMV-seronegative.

CDR3 bases: TGTGCCAGCGCCACCGGGGAGCTGTTTTTT. It codes for CASATGELFF. The V call is TRBV7-2, the J call TRBJ2-2; D is unclear. This CDR3 contains 10 residues. In germline, CDR1 is SGHTA, CDR2 FQGNSA. The V gene lost 8 bases and the J gene lost 4 bases, with 2 bases spanning the gap.